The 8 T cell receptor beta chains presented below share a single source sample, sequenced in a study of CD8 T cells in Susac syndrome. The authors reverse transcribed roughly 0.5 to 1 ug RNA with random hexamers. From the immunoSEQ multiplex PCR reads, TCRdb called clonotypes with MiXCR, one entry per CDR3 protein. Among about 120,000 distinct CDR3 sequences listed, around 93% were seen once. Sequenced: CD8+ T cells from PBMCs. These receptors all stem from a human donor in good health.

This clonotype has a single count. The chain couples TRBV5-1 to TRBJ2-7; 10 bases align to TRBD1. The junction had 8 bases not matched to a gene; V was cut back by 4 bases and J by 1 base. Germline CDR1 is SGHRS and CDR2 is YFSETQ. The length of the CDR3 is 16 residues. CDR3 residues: CASSPGPGQGSYEQYF. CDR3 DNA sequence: TGCGCCAGCAGCCCCGGTCCGGGACAGGGGTCCTACGAGCAGTACTTC.

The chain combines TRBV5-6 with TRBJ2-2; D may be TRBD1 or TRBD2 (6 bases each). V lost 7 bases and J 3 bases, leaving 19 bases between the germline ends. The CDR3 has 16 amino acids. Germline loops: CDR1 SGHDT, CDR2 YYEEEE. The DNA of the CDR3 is TGTGCCAGCTGGGGGGCACAGGGAGTATACACCGGGGAGCTGTTTTTT. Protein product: CASWGAQGVYTGELFF.

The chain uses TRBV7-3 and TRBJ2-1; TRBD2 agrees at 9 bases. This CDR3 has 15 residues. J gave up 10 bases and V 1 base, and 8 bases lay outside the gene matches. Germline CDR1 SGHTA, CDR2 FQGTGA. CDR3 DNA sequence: TGTGCCAGCAGCTTAAGCGGGGGGGCAATTGAGGAGCAGTTCTTC. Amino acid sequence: CASSLSGGAIEEQFF.

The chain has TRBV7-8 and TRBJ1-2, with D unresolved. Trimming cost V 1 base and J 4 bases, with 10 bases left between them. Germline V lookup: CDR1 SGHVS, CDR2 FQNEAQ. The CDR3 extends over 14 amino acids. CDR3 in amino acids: CASSLEGIGYGYTF. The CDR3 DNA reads TGTGCCAGCAGCTTAGAAGGAATCGGCTATGGCTACACCTTC.

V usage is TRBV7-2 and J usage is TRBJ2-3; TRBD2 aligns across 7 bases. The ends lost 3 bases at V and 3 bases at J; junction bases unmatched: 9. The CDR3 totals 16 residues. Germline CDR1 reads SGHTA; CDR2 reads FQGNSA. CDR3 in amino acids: CASSFFRGGGTDTQYF. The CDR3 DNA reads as TGTGCCAGCAGCTTCTTCCGGGGCGGGGGAACAGATACGCAGTATTTT. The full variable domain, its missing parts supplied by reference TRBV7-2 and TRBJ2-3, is GAGVSQSPSNKVTEKGKDVELRCDPISGHTALYWYRQSLGQGLEFLIYFQGNSAPDKSGLPSDRFSAERTGGSVSTLTIQRTQQEDSAVYLCASSFFRGGGTDTQYFGPGTRLTVL.

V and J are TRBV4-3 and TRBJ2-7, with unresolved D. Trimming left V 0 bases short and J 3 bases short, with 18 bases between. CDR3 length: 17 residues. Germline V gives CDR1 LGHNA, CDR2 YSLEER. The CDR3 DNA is TGCGCCAGCAGCCAAGACCTTACCTCAATTAACCTCTACGAGCAGTACTTC. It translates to CASSQDLTSINLYEQYF.

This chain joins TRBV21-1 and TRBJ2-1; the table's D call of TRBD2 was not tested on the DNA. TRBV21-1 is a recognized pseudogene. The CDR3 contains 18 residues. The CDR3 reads CASSKVFATAPSHNEQFF. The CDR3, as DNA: TGTGCCAGCAGCAAAGTCTTCGCTACAGCTCCTTCCCACAATGAGCAGTTCTTC.

The CDR3 DNA reads TGCAGCGTTGAAGTAAATAGGTCCCCCGGGGAGCTGTTTTTT. Protein product: CSVEVNRSPGELFF. This chain joins TRBV29-1 and TRBJ2-2, with unresolved D. V dropped 1 base and J dropped 6 bases, with 12 bases sitting between them. The germline V gene has CDR1 SQVTM and CDR2 ANQGSEA. The CDR3 consists of 14 residues.